This T cell receptor (beta chain) was sequenced for a study of blood T cell repertoires in COVID-19. About the study: The cDNA or gDNA used as material had been derived from T cells, B-cell-depleted T cells, or PBMCs.

Trimming took 9 bases from V and 6 from J; bases not matched to a gene: 9. Germline V CDR1 and CDR2: SGHTS, YDEGEE. The CDR3 covers 13 residues. In the original workflow: Amplified reference gene primers provided the basis for estimating nucleated cell counts. Clones were sequenced by immunoSEQ multiplex PCR, and TCRdb holds only the in-frame ones, with some missing. D and trimming were read from the DNA, whereas the V and J calls and clone size are those reported in that table. Of 98,000 or so clones listed, roughly 80% are singletons. Sample: peripheral blood. The sequence was obtained from a man between 60 and 75 years old with acute or convalescent COVID-19. This chain links TRBV5-8 with TRBJ2-3; 8 bases align to TRBD1. DNA of the CDR3: TGTGCCACTAAGGACAGGGCGACCGATACGCAGTATTTT. Residues: CATKDRATDTQYF.